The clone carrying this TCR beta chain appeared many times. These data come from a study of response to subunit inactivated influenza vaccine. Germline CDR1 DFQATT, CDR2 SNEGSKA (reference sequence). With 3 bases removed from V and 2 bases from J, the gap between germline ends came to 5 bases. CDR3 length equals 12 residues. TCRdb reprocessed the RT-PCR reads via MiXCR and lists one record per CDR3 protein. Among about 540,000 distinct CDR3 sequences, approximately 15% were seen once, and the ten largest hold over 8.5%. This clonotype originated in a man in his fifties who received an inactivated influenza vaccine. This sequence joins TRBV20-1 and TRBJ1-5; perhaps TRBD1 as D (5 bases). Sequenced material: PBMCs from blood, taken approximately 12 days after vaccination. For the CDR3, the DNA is TGCAGTGCTAGCAGGGGCAATCAGCCCCAGCATTTT. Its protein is CSASRGNQPQHF.